This entry describes one T cell receptor (beta chain). Its antigen is not identified. This record belongs to a study of T cell responses to AZD1222 COVID-19 vaccine. The study's findings and limits: Among spike-specific TCRs, nearly half reportedly target unmutated variant regions. Every sample of the repertoires postdated the peak T cell response. White British ancestry dominated among donors, who included more females, and clonal diversity was possibly underestimated.

The CDR3 has 14 residues. Germline V gene lookup returns CDR1 KGHSH and CDR2 LQKENI. V was pared by 2 bases and J by 8 bases, with 13 bases between. The protocol was immunoSEQ multiplex PCR, while the TCRdb copy is restricted to in-frame clones and leaves out a portion. The sample has about 120,000 clones; roughly 90% are singletons. The V call is TRBV18, the J call TRBJ1-3; perhaps TRBD1 as D (5 bases). This TCR derives from an adult in good health. The sequencing here drew on peripheral blood, taken on day 0 of AZD1222 vaccination. As DNA, the CDR3 is TGTGCCAGCTCACCAATCGGTCCGGGGGACACCATATATTTT. It is translated as CASSPIGPGDTIYF.